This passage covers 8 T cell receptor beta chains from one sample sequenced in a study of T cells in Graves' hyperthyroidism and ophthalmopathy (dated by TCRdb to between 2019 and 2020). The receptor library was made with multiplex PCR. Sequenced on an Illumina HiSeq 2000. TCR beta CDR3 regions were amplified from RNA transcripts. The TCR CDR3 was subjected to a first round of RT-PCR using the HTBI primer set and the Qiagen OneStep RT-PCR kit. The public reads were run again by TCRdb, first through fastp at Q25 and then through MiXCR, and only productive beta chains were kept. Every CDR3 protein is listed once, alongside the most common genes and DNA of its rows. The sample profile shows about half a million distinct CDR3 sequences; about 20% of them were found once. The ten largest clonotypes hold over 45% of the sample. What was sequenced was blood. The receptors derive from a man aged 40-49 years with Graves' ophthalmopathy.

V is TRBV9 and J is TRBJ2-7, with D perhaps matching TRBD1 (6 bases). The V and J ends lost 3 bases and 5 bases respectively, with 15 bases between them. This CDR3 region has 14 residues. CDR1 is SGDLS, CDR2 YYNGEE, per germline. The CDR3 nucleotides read TGTGCCAGCAGCGGCAACAGGGTAACCGACGAGCAGTACTTC. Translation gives CASSGNRVTDEQYF.

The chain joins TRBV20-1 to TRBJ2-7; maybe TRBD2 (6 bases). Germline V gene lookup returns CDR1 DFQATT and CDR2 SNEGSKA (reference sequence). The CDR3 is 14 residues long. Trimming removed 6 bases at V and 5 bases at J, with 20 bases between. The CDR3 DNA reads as TGCAGTGCCCCATCAATGGGAGGTCTAGACGAGCAGTACTTC. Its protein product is CSAPSMGGLDEQYF.

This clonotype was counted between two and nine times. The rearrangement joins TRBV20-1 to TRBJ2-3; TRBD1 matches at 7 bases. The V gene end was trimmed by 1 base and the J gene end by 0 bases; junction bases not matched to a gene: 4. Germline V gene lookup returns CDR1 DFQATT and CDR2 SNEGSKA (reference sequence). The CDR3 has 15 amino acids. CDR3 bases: TGCAGTGCTAGAGCCTCGGACAGGAGCACAGATACGCAGTATTTT. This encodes CSARASDRSTDTQYF.

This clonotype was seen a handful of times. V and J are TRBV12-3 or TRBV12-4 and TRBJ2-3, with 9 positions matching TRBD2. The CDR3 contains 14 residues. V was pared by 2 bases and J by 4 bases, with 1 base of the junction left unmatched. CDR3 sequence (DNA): TGTGCCAGCAGTTTAAGCGGGAGGTCAGATACGCAGTATTTT. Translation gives CASSLSGRSDTQYF.

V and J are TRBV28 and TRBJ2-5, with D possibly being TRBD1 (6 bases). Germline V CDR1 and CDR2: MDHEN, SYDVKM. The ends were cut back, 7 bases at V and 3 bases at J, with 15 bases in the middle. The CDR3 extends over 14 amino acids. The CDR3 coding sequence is TGTGCCAGCACTCTGGGACACACCGAAGAGACCCAGTACTTC. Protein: CASTLGHTEETQYF.

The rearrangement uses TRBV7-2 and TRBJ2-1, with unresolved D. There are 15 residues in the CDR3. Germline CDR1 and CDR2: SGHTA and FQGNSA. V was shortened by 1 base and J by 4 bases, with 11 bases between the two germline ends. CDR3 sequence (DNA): TGTGCCAGCAGCTTAGATTCAGGCGTATACAATGAGCAGTTCTTC. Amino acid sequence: CASSLDSGVYNEQFF. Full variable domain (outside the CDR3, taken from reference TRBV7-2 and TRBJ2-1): GAGVSQSPSNKVTEKGKDVELRCDPISGHTALYWYRQSLGQGLEFLIYFQGNSAPDKSGLPSDRFSAERTGGSVSTLTIQRTQQEDSAVYLCASSLDSGVYNEQFFGPGTRLTVL.

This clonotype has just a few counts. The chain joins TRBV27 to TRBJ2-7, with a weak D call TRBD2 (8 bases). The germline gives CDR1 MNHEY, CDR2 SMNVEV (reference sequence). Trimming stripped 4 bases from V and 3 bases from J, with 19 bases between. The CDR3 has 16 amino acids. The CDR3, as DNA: TGTGCCAGCAGTTACAGGGGCGGGGGGTTCGACTACGAGCAGTACTTC. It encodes CASSYRGGGFDYEQYF.

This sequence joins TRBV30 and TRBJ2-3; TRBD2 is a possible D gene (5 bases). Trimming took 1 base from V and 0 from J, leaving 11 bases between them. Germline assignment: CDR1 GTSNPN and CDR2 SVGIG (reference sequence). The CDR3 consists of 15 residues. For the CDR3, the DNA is TGTGCCTGGAGTGGTCCAGCGGCTAGCACAGATACGCAGTATTTT. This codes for CAWSGPAASTDTQYF.